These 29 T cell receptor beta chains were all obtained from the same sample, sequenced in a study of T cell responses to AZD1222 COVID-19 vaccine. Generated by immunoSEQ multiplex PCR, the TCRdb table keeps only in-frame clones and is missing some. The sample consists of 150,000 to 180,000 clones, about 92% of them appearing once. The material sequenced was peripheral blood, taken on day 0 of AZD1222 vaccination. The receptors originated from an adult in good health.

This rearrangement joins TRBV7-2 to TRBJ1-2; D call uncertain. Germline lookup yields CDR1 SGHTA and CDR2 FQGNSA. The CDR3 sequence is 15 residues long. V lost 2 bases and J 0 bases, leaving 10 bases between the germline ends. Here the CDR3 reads CASSLLSPPNYGYTF. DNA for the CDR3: TGTGCCAGCAGCTTATTATCCCCACCTAACTATGGCTACACCTTC.

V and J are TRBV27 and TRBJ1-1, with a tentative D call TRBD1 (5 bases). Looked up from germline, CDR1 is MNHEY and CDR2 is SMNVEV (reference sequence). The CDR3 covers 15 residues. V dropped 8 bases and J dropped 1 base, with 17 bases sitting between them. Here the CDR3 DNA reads TGTGCCAGCCACGCCCGGGGGGTCTGGAACACTGAAGCTTTCTTT. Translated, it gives CASHARGVWNTEAFF.

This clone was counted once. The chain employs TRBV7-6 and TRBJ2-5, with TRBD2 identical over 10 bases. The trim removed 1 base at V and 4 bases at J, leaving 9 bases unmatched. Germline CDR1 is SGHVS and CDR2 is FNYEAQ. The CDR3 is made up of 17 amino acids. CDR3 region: CASSLVLSGRFRETQYF. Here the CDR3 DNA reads TGTGCCAGCAGCTTAGTCCTTAGCGGGAGGTTCCGAGAGACCCAGTACTTC.

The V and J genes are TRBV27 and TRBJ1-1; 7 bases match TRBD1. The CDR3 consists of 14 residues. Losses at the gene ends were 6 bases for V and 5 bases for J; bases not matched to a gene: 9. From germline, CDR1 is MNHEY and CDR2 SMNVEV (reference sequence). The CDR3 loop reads CASRTGPRGTEAFF. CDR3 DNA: TGTGCCAGCAGAACGGGACCCAGGGGGACTGAAGCTTTCTTT.

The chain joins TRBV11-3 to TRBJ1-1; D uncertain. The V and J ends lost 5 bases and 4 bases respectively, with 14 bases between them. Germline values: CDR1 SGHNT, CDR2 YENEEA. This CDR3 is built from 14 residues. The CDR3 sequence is CASSTLRAGTEAFF. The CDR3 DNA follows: TGTGCCAGCAGCACCCTACGAGCAGGCACTGAAGCTTTCTTT.

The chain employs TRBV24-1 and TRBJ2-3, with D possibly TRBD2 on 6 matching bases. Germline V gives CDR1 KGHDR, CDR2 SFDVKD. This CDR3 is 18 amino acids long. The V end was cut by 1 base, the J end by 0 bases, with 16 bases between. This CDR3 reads CATSDFKAGIGSTDTQYF. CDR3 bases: TGTGCCACCAGTGATTTCAAGGCGGGGATAGGAAGCACAGATACGCAGTATTTT.

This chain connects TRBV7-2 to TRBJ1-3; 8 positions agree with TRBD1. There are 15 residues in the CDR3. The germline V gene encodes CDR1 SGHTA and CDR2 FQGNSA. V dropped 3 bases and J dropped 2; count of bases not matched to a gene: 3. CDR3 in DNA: TGTGCCAGCAGCTTCGGACAGGGCCCTGGAAACACCATATATTTT. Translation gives CASSFGQGPGNTIYF.

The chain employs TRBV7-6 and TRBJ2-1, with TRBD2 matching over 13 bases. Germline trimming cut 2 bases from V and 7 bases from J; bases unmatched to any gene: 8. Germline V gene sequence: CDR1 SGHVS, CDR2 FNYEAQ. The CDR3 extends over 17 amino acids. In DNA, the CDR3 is TGTGCCAGCAGCTTAACAACTAGCGGGGGGGCTAGGAATGAGCAGTTCTTC. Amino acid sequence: CASSLTTSGGARNEQFF.

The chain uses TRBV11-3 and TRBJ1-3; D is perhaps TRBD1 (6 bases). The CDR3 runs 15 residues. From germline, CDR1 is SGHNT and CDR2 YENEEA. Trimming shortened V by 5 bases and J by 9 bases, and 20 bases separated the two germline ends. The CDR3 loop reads CASSRPHGGGGTIYF. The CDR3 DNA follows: TGTGCCAGCAGCCGACCGCACGGTGGAGGGGGCACCATATATTTT.

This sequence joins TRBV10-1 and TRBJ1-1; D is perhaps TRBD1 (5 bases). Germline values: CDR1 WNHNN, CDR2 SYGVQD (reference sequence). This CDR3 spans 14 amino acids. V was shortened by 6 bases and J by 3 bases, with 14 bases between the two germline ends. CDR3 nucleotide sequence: TGCGCCAGCAGGGGCGACCGGGGGGACACTGAAGCTTTCTTT. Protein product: CASRGDRGDTEAFF.

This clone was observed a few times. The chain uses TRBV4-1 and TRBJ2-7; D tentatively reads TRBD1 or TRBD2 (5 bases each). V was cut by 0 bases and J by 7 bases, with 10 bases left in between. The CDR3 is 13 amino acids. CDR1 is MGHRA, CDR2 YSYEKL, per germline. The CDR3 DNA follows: TGCGCCAGCAGCCAAGATCCGTGGGGGGAGCAGTACTTC. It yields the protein CASSQDPWGEQYF.

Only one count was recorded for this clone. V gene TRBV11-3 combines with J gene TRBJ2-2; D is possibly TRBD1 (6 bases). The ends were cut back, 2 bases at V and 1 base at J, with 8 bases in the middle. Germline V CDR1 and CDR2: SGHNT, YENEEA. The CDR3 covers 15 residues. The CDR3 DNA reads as TGTGCCAGCAGCTTACAGGGGTGGAACACCGGGGAGCTGTTTTTT. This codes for CASSLQGWNTGELFF.

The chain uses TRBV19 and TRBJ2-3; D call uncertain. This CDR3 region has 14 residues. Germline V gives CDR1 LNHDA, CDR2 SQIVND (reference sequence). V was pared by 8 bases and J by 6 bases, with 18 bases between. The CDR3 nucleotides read TGTGCCAGTGCAATTTCCCCTCGTAGTGATACGCAGTATTTT. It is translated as CASAISPRSDTQYF.

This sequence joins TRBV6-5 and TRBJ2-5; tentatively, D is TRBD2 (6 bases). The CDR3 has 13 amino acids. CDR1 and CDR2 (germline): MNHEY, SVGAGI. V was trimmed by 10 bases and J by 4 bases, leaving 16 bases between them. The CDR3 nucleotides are TGTGCCATCGCTAGCATGGAGGGAGAGACCCAGTACTTC. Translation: CAIASMEGETQYF.

The CDR3 spells CASSRVPTGQLNTEAFF. CDR3 nucleotides: TGTGCCAGCAGCCGCGTGCCTACCGGACAGTTGAACACTGAAGCTTTCTTT. This sequence joins TRBV6-2 or TRBV6-3 and TRBJ1-1, with D possibly TRBD1 on 6 matching bases. V lost 6 bases and J 0 bases, leaving 20 bases between the germline ends. The CDR3 runs to 17 residues. Germline CDR1 and CDR2: MNHEY and SVGEGT.

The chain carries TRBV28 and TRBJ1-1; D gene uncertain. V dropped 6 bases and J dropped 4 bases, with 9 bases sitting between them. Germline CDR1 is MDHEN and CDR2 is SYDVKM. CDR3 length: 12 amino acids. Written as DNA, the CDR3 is TGTGCCAGCAGACGGAGGCTCACTGAAGCTTTCTTT. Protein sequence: CASRRRLTEAFF. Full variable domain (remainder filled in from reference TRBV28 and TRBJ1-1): DVKVTQSSRYLVKRTGEKVFLECVQDMDHENMFWYRQDPGLGLRLIYFSYDVKMKEKGDIPEGYSVSREKKERFSLILESASTNQTSMYLCASRRRLTEAFFGQGTRLTVV.

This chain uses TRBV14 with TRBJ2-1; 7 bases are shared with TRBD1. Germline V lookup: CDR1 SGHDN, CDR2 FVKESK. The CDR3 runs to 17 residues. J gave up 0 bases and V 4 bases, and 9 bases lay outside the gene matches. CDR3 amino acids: CASSRLPGGLSYNEQFF. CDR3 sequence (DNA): TGTGCCAGCAGCCGCCTCCCAGGGGGTCTCTCCTACAATGAGCAGTTCTTC.

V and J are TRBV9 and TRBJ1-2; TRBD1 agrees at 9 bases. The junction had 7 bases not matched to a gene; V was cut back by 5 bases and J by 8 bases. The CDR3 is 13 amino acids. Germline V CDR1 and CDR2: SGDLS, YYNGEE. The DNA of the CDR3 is TGTGCCAGCAGAAGGGACAGGGAGTACGGCTACACCTTC. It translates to CASRRDREYGYTF.

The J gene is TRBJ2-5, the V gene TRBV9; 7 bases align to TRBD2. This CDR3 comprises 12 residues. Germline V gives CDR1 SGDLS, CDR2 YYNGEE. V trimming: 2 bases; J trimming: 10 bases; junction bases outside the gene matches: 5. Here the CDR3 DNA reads TGTGCCAGCAGCGTCTGGGGGGGGGACCAGTACTTC. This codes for CASSVWGGDQYF.

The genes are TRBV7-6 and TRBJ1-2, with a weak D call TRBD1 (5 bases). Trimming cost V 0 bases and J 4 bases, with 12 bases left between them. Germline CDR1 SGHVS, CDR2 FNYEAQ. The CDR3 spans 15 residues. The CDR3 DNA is TGTGCCAGCAGCTTAGCGGCAGGGCTTGGCTATGGCTACACCTTC. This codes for CASSLAAGLGYGYTF.

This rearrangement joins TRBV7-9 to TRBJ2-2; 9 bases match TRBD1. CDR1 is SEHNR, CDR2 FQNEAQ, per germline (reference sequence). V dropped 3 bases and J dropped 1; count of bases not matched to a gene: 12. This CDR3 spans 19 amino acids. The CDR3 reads CASSFNRDRVLGNTGELFF. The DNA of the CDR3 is TGTGCCAGCAGCTTCAACCGGGACAGGGTTCTTGGGAACACCGGGGAGCTGTTTTTT.

CDR3 bases: TGTGCCAGCAGCGTTTCAGAAGCAAATAATTCACCCCTCCACTTT. It encodes CASSVSEANNSPLHF. The genes are TRBV9 and TRBJ1-6, with unresolved D. V was trimmed by 2 bases and J by 5 bases, leaving 11 bases between them. CDR1 SGDLS and CDR2 YYNGEE come from the germline V gene. The CDR3 loop spans 15 amino acids.

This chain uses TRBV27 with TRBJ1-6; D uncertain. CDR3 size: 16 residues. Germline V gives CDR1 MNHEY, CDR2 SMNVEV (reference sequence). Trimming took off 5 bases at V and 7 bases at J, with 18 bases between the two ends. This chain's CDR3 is CASSLMGFPGNSPLHF. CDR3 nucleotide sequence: TGTGCCAGCAGTCTTATGGGCTTCCCCGGGAATTCACCCCTCCACTTT.

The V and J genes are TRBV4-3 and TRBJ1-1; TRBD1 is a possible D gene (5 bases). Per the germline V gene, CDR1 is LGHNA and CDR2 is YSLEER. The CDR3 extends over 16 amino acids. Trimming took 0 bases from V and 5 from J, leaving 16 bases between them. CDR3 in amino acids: CASSQDGAGRGTEAFF. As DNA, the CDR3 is TGCGCCAGCAGCCAAGATGGGGCCGGGCGAGGGACTGAAGCTTTCTTT.

The CDR3 nucleotides are TGTGCCAGCAGCTATAAGCCAAACACTGAAGCTTTCTTT. Amino acids: CASSYKPNTEAFF. The chain employs TRBV3-1 (or the pseudogene TRBV3-2) and TRBJ1-1; no clear D gene. The V gene's germline CDR1 is LGHDT and CDR2 YNNKEL (reference sequence). V gave up 5 bases and J gave up 2 bases, with 9 bases separating them. This CDR3 is 13 amino acids long.

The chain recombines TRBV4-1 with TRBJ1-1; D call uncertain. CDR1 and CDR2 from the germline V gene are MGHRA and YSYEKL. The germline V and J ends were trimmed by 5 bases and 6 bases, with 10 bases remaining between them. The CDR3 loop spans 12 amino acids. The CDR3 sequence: CASSDMWAEAFF. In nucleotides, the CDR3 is TGCGCCAGCAGCGACATGTGGGCTGAAGCTTTCTTT.

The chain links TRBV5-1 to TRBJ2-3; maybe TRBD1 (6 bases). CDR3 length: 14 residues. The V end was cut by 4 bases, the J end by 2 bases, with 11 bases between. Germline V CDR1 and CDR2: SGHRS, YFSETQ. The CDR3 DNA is TGCGCCAGCAGCACCCTGGGGGCCACAGATACGCAGTATTTT. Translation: CASSTLGATDTQYF.

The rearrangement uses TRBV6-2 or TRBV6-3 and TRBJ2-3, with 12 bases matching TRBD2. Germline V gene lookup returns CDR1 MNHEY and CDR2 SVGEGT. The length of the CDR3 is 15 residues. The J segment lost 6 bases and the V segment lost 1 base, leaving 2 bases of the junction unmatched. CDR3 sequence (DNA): TGTGCCAGCAGTTACTTCGGGACTAGCGGGGATACGCAGTATTTT. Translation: CASSYFGTSGDTQYF.

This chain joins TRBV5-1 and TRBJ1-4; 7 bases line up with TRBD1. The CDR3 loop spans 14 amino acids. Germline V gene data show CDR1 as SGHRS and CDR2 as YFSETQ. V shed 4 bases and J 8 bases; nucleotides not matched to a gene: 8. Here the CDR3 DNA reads TGCGCCAGCAGCACGGGCGGGACAGTAGAAAAACTGTTTTTT. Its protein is CASSTGGTVEKLFF.